This T cell receptor (beta chain) was identified in a study of blood T cell repertoires in COVID-19. Germline trimming cut 1 base from V and 14 bases from J; bases unmatched to any gene: 5. Germline V gives CDR1 KGHSH, CDR2 LQKENI. The CDR3 has 12 residues. Sequencing was performed with immunoSEQ multiplex PCR; in TCRdb, only in-frame clones are kept and a portion is missing. The table shows fewer than 250,000 clones, with less than 90% occurring only once. This TCR came from a woman aged 25 to 39 who had been exposed to COVID-19. The rearrangement joins TRBV18 to TRBJ2-4, with 7 bases that match TRBD1. Sequenced sample: PBMCs or T cells enriched from blood (not recorded which). CDR3 sequence (DNA): TGTGCCAGCTCACCACGACAGGGCGAGGAGTACTTC. It specifies CASSPRQGEEYF.